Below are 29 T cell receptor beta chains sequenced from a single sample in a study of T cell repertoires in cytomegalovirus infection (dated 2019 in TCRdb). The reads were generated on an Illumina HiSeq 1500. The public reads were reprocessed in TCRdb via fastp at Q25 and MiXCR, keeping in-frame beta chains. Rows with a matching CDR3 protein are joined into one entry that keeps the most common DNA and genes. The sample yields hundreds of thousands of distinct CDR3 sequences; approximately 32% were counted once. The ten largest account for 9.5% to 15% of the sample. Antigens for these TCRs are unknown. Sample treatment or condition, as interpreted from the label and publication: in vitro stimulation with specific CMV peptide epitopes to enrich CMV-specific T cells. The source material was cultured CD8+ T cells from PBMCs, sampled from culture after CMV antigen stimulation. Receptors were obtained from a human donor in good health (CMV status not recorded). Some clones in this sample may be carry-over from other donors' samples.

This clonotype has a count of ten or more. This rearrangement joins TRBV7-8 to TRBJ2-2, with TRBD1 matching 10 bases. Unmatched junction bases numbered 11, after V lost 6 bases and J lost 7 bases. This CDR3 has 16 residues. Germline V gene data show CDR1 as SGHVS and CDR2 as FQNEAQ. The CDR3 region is CASSHRDRGLLGELFF. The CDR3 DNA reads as TGTGCCAGCAGTCACCGCGACAGGGGGCTTCTCGGGGAGCTGTTTTTT.

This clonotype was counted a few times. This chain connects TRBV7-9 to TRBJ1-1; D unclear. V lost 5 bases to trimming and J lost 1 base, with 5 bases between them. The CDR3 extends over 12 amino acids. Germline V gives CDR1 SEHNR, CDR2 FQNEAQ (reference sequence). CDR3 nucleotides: TGTGCCAGCAGCGGCGCGAACACTGAAGCTTTCTTT. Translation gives CASSGANTEAFF.

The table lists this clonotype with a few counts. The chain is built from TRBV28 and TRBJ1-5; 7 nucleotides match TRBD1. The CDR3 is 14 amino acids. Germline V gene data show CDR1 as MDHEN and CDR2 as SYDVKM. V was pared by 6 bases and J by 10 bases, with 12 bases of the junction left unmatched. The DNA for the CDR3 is TGTGCCAGCAGCATAGACAGGGACCCCTCCCCCCAGCATTTT. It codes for CASSIDRDPSPQHF.

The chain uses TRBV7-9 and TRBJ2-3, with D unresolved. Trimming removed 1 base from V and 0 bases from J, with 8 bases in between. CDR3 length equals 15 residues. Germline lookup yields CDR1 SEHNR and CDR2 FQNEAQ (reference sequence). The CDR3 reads CASSLGIYSTDTQYF. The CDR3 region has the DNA TGTGCCAGCAGCTTAGGAATATACAGCACAGATACGCAGTATTTT.

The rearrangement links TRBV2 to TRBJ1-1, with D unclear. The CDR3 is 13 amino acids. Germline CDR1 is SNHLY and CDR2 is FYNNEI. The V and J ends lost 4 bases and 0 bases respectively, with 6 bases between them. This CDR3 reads CASSAPVNTEAFF. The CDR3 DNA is TGTGCCAGCAGTGCACCAGTGAACACTGAAGCTTTCTTT.

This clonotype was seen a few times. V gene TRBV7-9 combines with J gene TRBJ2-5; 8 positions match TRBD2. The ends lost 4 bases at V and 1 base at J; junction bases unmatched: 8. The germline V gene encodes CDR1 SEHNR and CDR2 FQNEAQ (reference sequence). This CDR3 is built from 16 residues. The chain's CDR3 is CASSSSSGGLQETQYF. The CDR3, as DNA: TGTGCCAGCAGCTCGTCGAGCGGGGGCCTCCAAGAGACCCAGTACTTC.

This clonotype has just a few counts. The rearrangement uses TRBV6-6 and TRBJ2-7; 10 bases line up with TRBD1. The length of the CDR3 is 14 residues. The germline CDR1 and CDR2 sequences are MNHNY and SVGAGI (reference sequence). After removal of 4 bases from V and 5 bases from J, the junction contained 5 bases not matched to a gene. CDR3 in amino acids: CASSSDRGRNEQYF. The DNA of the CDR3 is TGTGCCAGCAGTTCCGACAGGGGGCGGAACGAGCAGTACTTC.

In nucleotides, the CDR3 is TGTGCCAGCACCGCCTTGGTGCCGGATACGCAGTATTTT. Translated, it gives CASTALVPDTQYF. The V call is TRBV28, the J call TRBJ2-3, with D uncertain. This CDR3 comprises 13 residues. The V and J ends lost 7 bases and 6 bases respectively, with 14 bases between them. The V gene's germline CDR1 is MDHEN and CDR2 SYDVKM.

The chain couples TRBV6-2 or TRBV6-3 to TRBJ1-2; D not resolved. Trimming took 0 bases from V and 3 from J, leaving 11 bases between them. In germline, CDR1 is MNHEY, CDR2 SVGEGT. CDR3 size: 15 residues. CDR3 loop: CASSYSPGPDYGYTF. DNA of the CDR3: TGTGCCAGCAGTTACTCGCCAGGACCCGACTATGGCTACACCTTC.

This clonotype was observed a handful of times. In nucleotides, the CDR3 is TGTGCCAGCACCCCCGGAGGGGGGGCCGGGAGAGATACGCAGTATTTT. This translates into CASTPGGGAGRDTQYF. V gene TRBV7-9 combines with J gene TRBJ2-3, with D maybe TRBD2 (7 bases). The CDR3 is 16 amino acids. CDR1 is SEHNR and CDR2 is FQNEAQ in the germline V gene (reference sequence). The V and J ends lost 7 bases and 5 bases respectively, with 22 bases between them.

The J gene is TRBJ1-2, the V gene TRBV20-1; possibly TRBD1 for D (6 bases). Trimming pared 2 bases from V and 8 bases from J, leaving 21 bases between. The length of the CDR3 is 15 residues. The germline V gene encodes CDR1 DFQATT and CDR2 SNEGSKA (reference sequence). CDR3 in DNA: TGCAGTGCTAGATCTCCCCGGGGGCTTCCTGGGGGCTACACCTTC. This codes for CSARSPRGLPGGYTF.

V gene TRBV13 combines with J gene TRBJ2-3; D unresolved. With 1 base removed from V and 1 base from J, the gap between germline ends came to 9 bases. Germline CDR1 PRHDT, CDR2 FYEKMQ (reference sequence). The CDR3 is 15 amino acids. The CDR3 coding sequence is TGTGCCAGCAGCTTAGTCCAGAGCGGCACAGATACGCAGTATTTT. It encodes CASSLVQSGTDTQYF. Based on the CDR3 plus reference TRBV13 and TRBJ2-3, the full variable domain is AAGVIQSPRHLIKEKRETATLKCYPIPRHDTVYWYQQGPGQDPQFLISFYEKMQSDKGSIPDRFSAQQFSDYHSELNMSSLELGDSALYFCASSLVQSGTDTQYFGPGTRLTVL.

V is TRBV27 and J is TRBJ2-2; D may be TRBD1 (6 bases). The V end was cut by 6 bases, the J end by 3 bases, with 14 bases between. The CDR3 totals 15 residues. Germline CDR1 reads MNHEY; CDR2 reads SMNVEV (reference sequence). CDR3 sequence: CASRKGDVDTGELFF. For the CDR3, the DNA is TGTGCCAGCAGAAAGGGGGACGTTGACACCGGGGAGCTGTTTTTT.

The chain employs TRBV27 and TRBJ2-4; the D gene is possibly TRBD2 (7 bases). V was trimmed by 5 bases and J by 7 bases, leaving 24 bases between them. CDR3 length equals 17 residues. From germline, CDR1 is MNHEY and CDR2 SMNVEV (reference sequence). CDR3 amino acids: CASSPYEGGPGANIQYF. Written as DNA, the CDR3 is TGTGCCAGCAGTCCCTATGAGGGGGGGCCCGGTGCTAACATTCAGTACTTC.

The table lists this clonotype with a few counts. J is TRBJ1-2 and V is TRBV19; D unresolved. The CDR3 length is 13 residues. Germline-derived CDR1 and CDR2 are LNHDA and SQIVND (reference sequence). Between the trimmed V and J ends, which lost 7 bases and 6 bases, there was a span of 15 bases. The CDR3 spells CASNSRTVDGYTF. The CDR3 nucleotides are TGTGCCAGTAACAGTCGGACCGTCGATGGCTACACCTTC.

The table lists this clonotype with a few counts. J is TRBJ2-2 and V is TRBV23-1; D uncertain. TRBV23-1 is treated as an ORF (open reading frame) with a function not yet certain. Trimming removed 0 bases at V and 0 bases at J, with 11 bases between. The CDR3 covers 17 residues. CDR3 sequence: CASSQSDGPSNTGELFF. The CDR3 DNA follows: TGCGCCAGCAGTCAATCGGACGGGCCATCGAACACCGGGGAGCTGTTTTTT.

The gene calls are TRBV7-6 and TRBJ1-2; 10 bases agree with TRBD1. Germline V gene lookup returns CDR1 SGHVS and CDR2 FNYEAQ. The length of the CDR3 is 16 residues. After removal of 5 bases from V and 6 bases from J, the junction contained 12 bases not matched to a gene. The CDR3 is CASSPEPRGQGDGYTF. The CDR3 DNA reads TGTGCCAGCAGCCCGGAACCGAGAGGACAGGGGGATGGCTACACCTTC. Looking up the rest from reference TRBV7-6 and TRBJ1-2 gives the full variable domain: GAGVSQSPRYKVTKRGQDVALRCDPISGHVSLYWYRQALGQGPEFLTYFNYEAQQDKSGLPNDRFSAERPEGSISTLTIQRTEQRDSAMYRCASSPEPRGQGDGYTFGSGTRLTVV.

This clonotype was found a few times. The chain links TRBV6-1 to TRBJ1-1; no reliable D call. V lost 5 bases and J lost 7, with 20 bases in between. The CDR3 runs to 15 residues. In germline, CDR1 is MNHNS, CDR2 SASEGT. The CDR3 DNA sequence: TGTGCCAGCAGTTCCCGCGTCCCAGGCCTCGGTGAAGCTTTCTTT. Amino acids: CASSSRVPGLGEAFF.

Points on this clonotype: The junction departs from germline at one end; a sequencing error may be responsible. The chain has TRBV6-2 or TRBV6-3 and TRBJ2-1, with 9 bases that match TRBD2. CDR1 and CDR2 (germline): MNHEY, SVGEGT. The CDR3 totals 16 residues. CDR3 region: CASSHSLAGYDNEQFF. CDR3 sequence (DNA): TGTGCCAGCAGTCACTCCCTAGCGGGGTATGACAATGAGCAGTTCTTC.

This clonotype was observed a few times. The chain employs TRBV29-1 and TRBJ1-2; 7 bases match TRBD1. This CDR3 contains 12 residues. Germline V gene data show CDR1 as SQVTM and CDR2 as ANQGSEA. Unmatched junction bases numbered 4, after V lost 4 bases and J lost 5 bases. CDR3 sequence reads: CSVVTGAYGYTF. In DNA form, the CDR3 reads TGCAGCGTTGTTACAGGGGCTTATGGCTACACCTTC.

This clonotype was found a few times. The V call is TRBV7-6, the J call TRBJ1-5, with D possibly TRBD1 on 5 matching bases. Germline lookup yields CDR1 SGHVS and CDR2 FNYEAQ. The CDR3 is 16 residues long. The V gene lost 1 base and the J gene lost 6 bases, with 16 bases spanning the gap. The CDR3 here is CASSLEVGRASQPQHF. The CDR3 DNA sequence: TGTGCCAGCAGCTTAGAGGTCGGCAGGGCTAGTCAGCCCCAGCATTTT.

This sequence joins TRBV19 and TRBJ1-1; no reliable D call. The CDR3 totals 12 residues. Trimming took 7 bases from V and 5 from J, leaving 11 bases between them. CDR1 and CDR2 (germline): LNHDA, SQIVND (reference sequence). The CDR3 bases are TGTGCCAGTACTTTAGGGAAAACTGAAGCTTTCTTT. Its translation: CASTLGKTEAFF.

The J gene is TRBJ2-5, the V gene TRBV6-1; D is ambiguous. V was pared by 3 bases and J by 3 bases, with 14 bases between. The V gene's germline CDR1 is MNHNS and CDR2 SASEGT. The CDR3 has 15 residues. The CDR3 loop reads CASSDRPGRKETQYF. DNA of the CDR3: TGTGCCAGCAGTGACCGCCCGGGTCGGAAAGAGACCCAGTACTTC.

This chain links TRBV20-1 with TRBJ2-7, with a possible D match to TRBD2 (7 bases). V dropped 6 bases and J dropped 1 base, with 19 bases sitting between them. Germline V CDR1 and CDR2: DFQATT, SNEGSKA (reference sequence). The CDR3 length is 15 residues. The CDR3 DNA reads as TGCAGTGCGGACCGTTTCGAGGGGGGGTCCTACGAGCAGTACTTC. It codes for CSADRFEGGSYEQYF.

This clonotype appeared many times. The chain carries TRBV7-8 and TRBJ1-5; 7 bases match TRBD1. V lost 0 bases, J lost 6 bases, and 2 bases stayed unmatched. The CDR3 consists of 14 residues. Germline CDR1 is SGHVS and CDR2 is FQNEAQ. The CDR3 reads CASSLAHRGQPQHF. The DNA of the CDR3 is TGTGCCAGCAGCTTAGCCCACAGGGGTCAGCCCCAGCATTTT.

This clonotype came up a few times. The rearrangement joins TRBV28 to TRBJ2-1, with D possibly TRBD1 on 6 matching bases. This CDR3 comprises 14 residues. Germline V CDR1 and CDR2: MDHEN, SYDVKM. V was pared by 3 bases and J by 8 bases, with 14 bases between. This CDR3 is CASSFLSGADEQFF. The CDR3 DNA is TGTGCCAGCAGTTTTCTTTCAGGGGCCGATGAGCAGTTCTTC.

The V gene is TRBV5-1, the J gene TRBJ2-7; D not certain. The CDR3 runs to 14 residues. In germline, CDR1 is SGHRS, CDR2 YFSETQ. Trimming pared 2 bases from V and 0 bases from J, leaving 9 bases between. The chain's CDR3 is CASSLTLSSYEQYF. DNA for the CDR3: TGCGCCAGCAGCTTAACGCTTAGCTCCTACGAGCAGTACTTC.

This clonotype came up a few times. This CDR3 reads CASSSSPGLASDTQYF. CDR3 coding DNA: TGTGCCAGCAGTTCCAGCCCGGGACTAGCCTCAGATACGCAGTATTTT. This sequence joins TRBV12-3 or TRBV12-4 and TRBJ2-3; the match to TRBD2 covers 9 bases. The CDR3 runs to 16 residues. The V and J ends lost 4 bases and 4 bases, in that order; junction bases with no gene match: 9.

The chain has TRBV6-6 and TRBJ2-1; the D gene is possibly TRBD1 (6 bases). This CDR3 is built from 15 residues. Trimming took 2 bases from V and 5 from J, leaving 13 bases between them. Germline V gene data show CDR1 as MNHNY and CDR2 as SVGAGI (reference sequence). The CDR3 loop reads CASSYKTGYNNEQFF. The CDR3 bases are TGTGCCAGCAGTTACAAAACAGGGTACAACAATGAGCAGTTCTTC.